Shown below are 19 T cell receptor beta chains from a single sample sequenced in a study of control samples from healthy donors and cancer patients. Using immunoSEQ multiplex PCR, the repertoire was profiled, and TCRdb retains in-frame clones only, with some absent. The table includes around 110,000 clones, roughly 91% detected once. Sequenced material: blood. Source of these receptors: a woman in her 70s in good health.

The V and J genes are TRBV27 and TRBJ1-1, with no clear D. Per germline, CDR1 MNHEY and CDR2 SMNVEV (reference sequence). V lost 2 bases, J lost 0 bases, and 13 bases lay in between. This CDR3 region has 16 residues. Here the CDR3 reads CASSLRFAELNTEAFF. CDR3 in DNA: TGTGCCAGCAGTTTAAGGTTCGCGGAACTGAACACTGAAGCTTTCTTT.

This clone appeared once. Other DNA sequences in this sample translate to the same CDR3. This chain uses TRBV10-3 with TRBJ2-6; D might be TRBD2 (7 bases). The germline V and J ends were trimmed by 11 bases and 4 bases, with 12 bases remaining between them. This CDR3 region has 13 residues. Per the germline V gene, CDR1 is ENHRY and CDR2 is SYGVKD. The chain's CDR3 is CAGGAGGANVLTF. DNA for the CDR3: TGTGCCGGGGGGGCGGGGGGGGCCAACGTCCTGACTTTC.

J is TRBJ2-3 and V is TRBV9; 7 nucleotides agree with TRBD2. The V gene end was trimmed by 4 bases and the J gene end by 0 bases; junction bases not matched to a gene: 14. Germline loops: CDR1 SGDLS, CDR2 YYNGEE. This CDR3 has 18 residues. The CDR3 region is CASSKTAGISASTDTQYF. The DNA of the CDR3 is TGTGCCAGCAGCAAGACAGCGGGAATCAGTGCTAGCACAGATACGCAGTATTTT.

The genes are TRBV5-4 and TRBJ2-5; possible D gene TRBD1, 6 bases. The CDR3 sequence is 15 residues long. With 0 bases removed from V and 3 bases from J, the gap between germline ends came to 12 bases. CDR1 is SGHNT, CDR2 YYREEE, per germline (reference sequence). CDR3 in amino acids: CASSLAPRQEETQYF. In DNA form, the CDR3 reads TGTGCCAGCAGCTTGGCCCCTCGACAGGAAGAGACCCAGTACTTC. Full variable domain (rest looked up from reference TRBV5-4 and TRBJ2-5): ETGVTQSPTHLIKTRGQQVTLRCSSQSGHNTVSWYQQALGQGPQFIFQYYREEENGRGNFPPRFSGLQFPNYSSELNVNALELDDSALYLCASSLAPRQEETQYFGPGTRLLVL.

The sample holds one count of this clone. The genes are TRBV7-6 and TRBJ2-3, with 9 bases identical to TRBD2. Germline trimming cut 5 bases from V and 2 bases from J; bases unmatched to any gene: 14. Germline V gene sequence: CDR1 SGHVS, CDR2 FNYEAQ. There are 18 residues in the CDR3. This CDR3 is CASSPETAGGRDTDTQYF. CDR3 nucleotide sequence: TGTGCCAGCAGCCCCGAGACCGCGGGGGGGCGAGACACAGATACGCAGTATTTT.

This CDR3 reads CASSPGLAGSFGEQFF. CDR3 DNA: TGCGCCAGCAGCCCGGGACTAGCGGGATCCTTTGGTGAGCAGTTCTTC. The chain has TRBV5-1 and TRBJ2-1, with 13 bases matching TRBD2. The CDR3 extends over 16 amino acids. Losses at the gene ends were 4 bases for V and 9 bases for J; bases not matched to a gene: 10. Germline loops: CDR1 SGHRS, CDR2 YFSETQ.

The V call is TRBV6-5, the J call TRBJ2-5; D unclear. This CDR3 is built from 12 residues. The germline CDR1 and CDR2 sequences are MNHEY and SVGAGI. V dropped 6 bases and J dropped 5 bases, with 10 bases sitting between them. CDR3 in amino acids: CASRDPLETQYF. As DNA, the CDR3 is TGTGCCAGCAGGGACCCCTTGGAGACCCAGTACTTC.

The V gene is TRBV12-3 or TRBV12-4, the J gene TRBJ1-2; 8 nucleotides line up with TRBD1. The CDR3 spans 13 residues. The V and J ends lost 3 bases and 7 bases, in that order; junction bases with no gene match: 4. The CDR3 nucleotides read TGTGCCAGCAGTTTTAAACAGGGGGGTGGCTACACCTTC. Protein product: CASSFKQGGGYTF.

This sequence joins TRBV7-9 and TRBJ1-3; D might be TRBD1 (5 bases). The germline V gene encodes CDR1 SEHNR and CDR2 FQNEAQ (reference sequence). This CDR3 has 15 amino acids. V was shortened by 5 bases and J by 0 bases, with 11 bases between the two germline ends. CDR3 sequence reads: CASSHTGNSGNTIYF. As DNA, the CDR3 is TGTGCCAGCAGCCACACAGGAAACTCTGGAAACACCATATATTTT. Full variable domain (missing parts from reference TRBV7-9 and TRBJ1-3): DTGVSQNPRHKITKRGQNVTFRCDPISEHNRLYWYRQTLGQGPEFLTYFQNEAQLEKSRLLSDRFSAERPKGSFSTLEIQRTEQGDSAMYLCASSHTGNSGNTIYFGEGSWLTVV.

In its sample, this clone was seen a few times. The sample has other DNA sequences that encode this CDR3 too. J is TRBJ1-2 and V is TRBV29-1; the D gene is possibly TRBD1 (6 bases). The germline V and J ends were trimmed by 0 bases and 2 bases, with 13 bases remaining between them. This CDR3 spans 15 amino acids. Germline CDR1 reads SQVTM; CDR2 reads ANQGSEA. The CDR3 bases are TGCAGCGTTGAAGATGGGGCCAGGGGCAACTATGGCTACACCTTC. This translates into CSVEDGARGNYGYTF.

This sequence joins TRBV6-5 and TRBJ2-7, with 8 nucleotides matching TRBD1. V shed 2 bases and J 6 bases; nucleotides not matched to a gene: 6. The CDR3 runs to 14 residues. Germline V gene sequence: CDR1 MNHEY, CDR2 SVGAGI. CDR3 residues: CASSYSQGASEQYF. CDR3 nucleotide sequence: TGTGCCAGCAGTTACAGTCAGGGGGCTAGCGAGCAGTACTTC.

This rearrangement joins TRBV6-5 to TRBJ2-7, with TRBD1 matching 7 bases. This CDR3 region has 14 residues. Germline CDR1 reads MNHEY; CDR2 reads SVGAGI. V shed 6 bases, J shed 0 bases, and the junction held 5 bases outside the gene matches. The CDR3 coding sequence is TGTGCCAGCAGCCCCGGGGACAGCTCCTACGAGCAGTACTTC. This codes for CASSPGDSSYEQYF.

This clone was counted once. The chain couples TRBV12-3 or TRBV12-4 to TRBJ2-7; no clear D. The CDR3 runs 12 residues. The ends were cut back, 7 bases at V and 5 bases at J, with 12 bases in the middle. CDR3 loop: CASTHFPNEQYF. As DNA, the CDR3 is TGTGCCAGCACCCACTTTCCTAACGAGCAGTACTTC.

The V gene is TRBV6-2 or TRBV6-3, the J gene TRBJ2-1, with TRBD2 matching 12 bases. Germline-derived CDR1 and CDR2 are MNHEY and SVGEGT. Trimming removed 4 bases from V and 4 bases from J; junction bases left unmatched: 5. The CDR3 sequence is 16 residues long. CDR3 in amino acids: CASSSPTSGGYNEQFF. The CDR3 nucleotides are TGTGCCAGCAGTTCCCCGACTAGCGGGGGATACAATGAGCAGTTCTTC.

The chain has TRBV4-3 and TRBJ1-1, with TRBD1 matching over 11 bases. The CDR3 is made up of 14 amino acids. CDR1 is LGHNA, CDR2 YSLEER, per germline. Germline trimming cut 1 base from V and 8 bases from J; bases unmatched to any gene: 3. CDR3 in amino acids: CASSQVGTGGEAFF. CDR3 nucleotides: TGCGCCAGCAGCCAAGTCGGGACAGGGGGAGAAGCTTTCTTT.

The rearrangement joins TRBV10-3 to TRBJ1-2; TRBD1 matches at 9 bases. The CDR3 length is 18 residues. Per germline, CDR1 ENHRY and CDR2 SYGVKD. V was clipped by 6 bases and J by 0 bases; unmatched bases: 14. This CDR3 reads CAISLLPPGQGSNYGYTF. CDR3 bases: TGTGCCATCAGCCTCCTCCCTCCGGGACAGGGATCTAACTATGGCTACACCTTC.

CDR3 amino acids: CASSPGAGGNTIYF. CDR3 in DNA: TGCGCCAGCAGCCCGGGGGCAGGAGGAAACACCATATATTTT. The J gene is TRBJ1-3, the V gene TRBV5-1; tentative D call: TRBD1 (6 bases). V was pared by 4 bases and J by 4 bases, with 12 bases between. Germline loops: CDR1 SGHRS, CDR2 YFSETQ. This CDR3 contains 14 residues.

The genes are TRBV18 and TRBJ1-2, with TRBD1 matching over 10 bases. The CDR3 is 15 amino acids. Germline V gene data show CDR1 as KGHSH and CDR2 as LQKENI. With 0 bases clipped from V and 7 bases from J, the junction kept 5 bases outside the gene matches. The CDR3 nucleotides are TGTGCCAGCTCACCACCCGGGACAGGGGAGCGTGGCTACACCTTC. This sequence encodes CASSPPGTGERGYTF.

This chain joins TRBV2 and TRBJ2-7, with TRBD2 matching over 11 bases. This CDR3 has 16 residues. J gave up 1 base and V 5 bases, and 7 bases lay outside the gene matches. The germline gives CDR1 SNHLY, CDR2 FYNNEI. CDR3 in amino acids: CASSHQLAGESYEQYF. The CDR3 DNA reads as TGTGCCAGCAGTCACCAACTAGCGGGGGAGTCCTACGAGCAGTACTTC.